This TCR beta chain was sequenced for a study of CD8+CD57+ T cells in acquired aplastic anemia. Study-level findings and limits: Patients and controls were found to share fewer than 35 CD8+ CDR3 sequences.

Genomic DNA served as template for TCR beta VDJ and CDR3 profiling. TCRdb used MiXCR to reprocess the reads, holding one entry per CDR3 protein. Among approximately 80,000 distinct CDR3 sequences listed, roughly 72% were seen once. Details on this clonotype: The target antigen is unknown.

Selection for sequencing was limited to patients who had shown CD8+CD57+ cell expansion by flow cytometry. Severe acquired aplastic anemia was present in all patients. The clonotype originates from a human donor with aplastic anemia. The sequenced material came from sorted CD4+, CD8+, or CD8+CD57+ T cells (not recorded which) from PBMCs.

The CDR3 is CASSPPQGHEQYF. CDR3 nucleotides: TGTGCCAGCAGTCCTCCACAGGGCCACGAGCAGTACTTC. The V and J genes are TRBV7-9 and TRBJ2-7; a possible D gene is TRBD1 (6 bases). This CDR3 contains 13 residues. Germline CDR1 is SEHNR and CDR2 is FQNEAQ (reference sequence). V shed 6 bases and J shed 5 bases, with 14 bases lying between them.